Each of the 27 T cell receptor beta chains below was sequenced from the same sample in a study of T cell responses to AZD1222 COVID-19 vaccine (dated by TCRdb to the early 2020s). Library preparation employed the immunoSEQ multiplex PCR assay. Here the immuneACCESS table is served through TCRdb, limited to in-frame sequences with V and J called. Missing clones are a known gap in these copies; in checked studies unresolved V genes cover under half, and the rest lacks a known reason. The sample table contains about 34,000 clones; only one count was recorded for roughly 74% of them. The ten largest clones take up roughly 4.5% of the sample. The time point label for this specimen denotes: about 28 days (+/-7) after the second vaccine dose. Sequencing used peripheral blood, obtained 28 days after the second AZD1222 dose. The receptor source for this set is an adult who received the AZD1222 COVID-19 vaccine.

The chain has TRBV5-5 and TRBJ2-1; TRBD1 agrees at 11 bases. This CDR3 is 16 amino acids long. From germline, CDR1 is SGHKS and CDR2 YYEKEE (reference sequence). Unmatched junction bases numbered 9, after V lost 4 bases and J lost 6 bases. CDR3 bases: TGTGCCAGCAGCCCCCCGGGACAGGGGGTTGGCAATGAGCAGTTCTTC. Residues: CASSPPGQGVGNEQFF.

The chain carries TRBV3-1 (or the pseudogene TRBV3-2) and TRBJ1-1; 8 bases line up with TRBD1. The V gene end was trimmed by 5 bases and the J gene end by 1 base; junction bases not matched to a gene: 6. The CDR3 sequence is 15 residues long. CDR1 and CDR2 from the germline V gene are LGHDT and YNNKEL (reference sequence). The CDR3 nucleotides are TGTGCCAGCAGCGAACAGGGGGGAGGGAACACTGAAGCTTTCTTT. It translates to CASSEQGGGNTEAFF.

The chain joins TRBV3-1 (or the pseudogene TRBV3-2) to TRBJ1-2; TRBD1 matches 8 bases. The CDR3 is 17 amino acids. CDR1 is LGHDT and CDR2 is YNNKEL in the germline V gene (reference sequence). With V trimmed by 5 bases and J by 1 base, 12 bases remained unmatched. The CDR3 region is CASSSGSTGGVNYGYTF. CDR3 DNA: TGTGCCAGCAGCTCCGGGTCTACAGGGGGAGTTAACTATGGCTACACCTTC.

The chain has TRBV7-8 and TRBJ2-7; D is possibly TRBD1 (6 bases). The CDR3 is 14 amino acids. Trimming pared 3 bases from V and 2 bases from J, leaving 11 bases between. Germline assignment: CDR1 SGHVS and CDR2 FQNEAQ. The CDR3 region is CASSLTGFPYEQYV. As DNA, the CDR3 is TGTGCCAGCAGCTTGACAGGCTTTCCCTACGAGCAGTACGTC.

The rearrangement joins TRBV18 to TRBJ1-2, with TRBD1 matching over 9 bases. The CDR3 contains 16 residues. V lost 6 bases and J lost 8; bases outside the gene matches: 16. Germline V gene lookup returns CDR1 KGHSH and CDR2 LQKENI. The CDR3 reads CASSRRDRGVLGGYTF. The CDR3 coding sequence is TGTGCCAGCTCGCGACGCGACAGGGGGGTCCTGGGAGGCTACACCTTC.

This chain joins TRBV2 and TRBJ1-6; D remains unclear. CDR1 is SNHLY, CDR2 FYNNEI, per germline. CDR3 length: 14 amino acids. Trimming removed 8 bases at V and 10 bases at J, with 18 bases between. The CDR3: CASGSREGSSPLHF. The CDR3, as DNA: TGTGCCAGCGGGTCTCGTGAAGGGTCCTCACCCCTCCACTTT. Combining the CDR3 with reference TRBV2 and TRBJ1-6 gives the whole variable domain EPEVTQTPSHQVTQMGQEVILRCVPISNHLYFYWYRQILGQKVEFLVSFYNNEISEKSEIFDDQFSVERPDGSNFTLKIRSTKLEDSAMYFCASGSREGSSPLHFGNGTRLTVT.

The chain uses TRBV5-4 and TRBJ2-4; 7 nucleotides agree with TRBD1. The CDR3 spans 14 residues. V was pared by 4 bases and J by 2 bases, with 3 bases of the junction left unmatched. Per germline, CDR1 SGHNT and CDR2 YYREEE (reference sequence). For the CDR3, the DNA is TGTGCCAGCAGCACACAGGGGACCAAAAACATTCAGTACTTC. Translated, it gives CASSTQGTKNIQYF.

Regarding this clone: An end of the junction does not agree with germline; a read error may underlie this. J is TRBJ1-6 and V is TRBV2; D call uncertain. Germline CDR1 is SNHLY and CDR2 is FYNNEI. CDR3 length: 13 residues. In DNA, the CDR3 is TGTGCCATCAGTACGGTAGCGGATTCACCCCTCCACTTT. This codes for CAISTVADSPLHF.

V and J are TRBV6-2 or TRBV6-3 and TRBJ2-7, with D possibly TRBD2 on 6 matching bases. This CDR3 is 15 amino acids long. Germline V gives CDR1 MNHEY, CDR2 SVGEGT. V lost 0 bases and J 2 bases, leaving 11 bases between the germline ends. The CDR3 sequence: CASSYSGTLAYEQYF. CDR3 coding DNA: TGTGCCAGCAGTTACTCCGGGACTCTCGCCTACGAGCAGTACTTC.

The J gene is TRBJ2-4, the V gene TRBV4-3; 8 nucleotides agree with TRBD1. This CDR3 region has 15 residues. From germline, CDR1 is LGHNA and CDR2 YSLEER. J gave up 7 bases and V 1 base, and 6 bases lay outside the gene matches. CDR3 coding DNA: TGCGCCAGCAGCCAAGGGGGACAGGCAATTAACATTCAGTACTTC. As protein: CASSQGGQAINIQYF.

V is TRBV6-2 or TRBV6-3 and J is TRBJ1-2, with D uncertain. This CDR3 contains 12 residues. Germline CDR1 and CDR2: MNHEY and SVGEGT. V was clipped by 6 bases and J by 4 bases, with 9 bases between them. CDR3 bases: TGTGCCAGCAGCCCTTCATCCTATGGCTACACCTTC. This translates into CASSPSSYGYTF.

The rearrangement uses TRBV19 and TRBJ1-5; possible D gene TRBD1, 6 bases. The germline V gene has CDR1 LNHDA and CDR2 SQIVND (reference sequence). This CDR3 has 15 amino acids. Trimming cost V 5 bases and J 10 bases, with 21 bases left between them. Here the CDR3 reads CASSFGRTIGTPQHF. In nucleotides, the CDR3 is TGTGCCAGTAGTTTCGGCAGAACAATTGGGACACCCCAGCATTTT.

The chain carries TRBV7-2 and TRBJ1-1, with D unclear. Germline-derived CDR1 and CDR2 are SGHTA and FQGNSA. The V end lost 5 bases, the J end lost 1 base, and 5 bases lay between the germline ends. This CDR3 region has 12 residues. The DNA of the CDR3 is TGTGCCAGCAGCCGGTGGAACACTGAAGCTTTCTTT. Translating it yields CASSRWNTEAFF.

The V call is TRBV7-2, the J call TRBJ2-5; 7 bases fit TRBD2. This CDR3 spans 14 amino acids. The V and J ends lost 4 bases and 4 bases, in that order; junction bases with no gene match: 6. CDR1 SGHTA and CDR2 FQGNSA come from the germline V gene. The CDR3 DNA reads as TGTGCCAGCAGCTGGACTAGTCCAGGAGAGACCCAGTACTTC. Amino acid sequence: CASSWTSPGETQYF.

The rearrangement joins TRBV7-9 to TRBJ2-7; the D gene is possibly TRBD1 (6 bases). This CDR3 spans 12 amino acids. V lost 3 bases, J lost 7 bases, and 10 bases lay in between. CDR1 and CDR2 from the germline V gene are SEHNR and FQNEAQ (reference sequence). The CDR3 DNA is TGTGCCAGCAGCTTGGACAGTCTAGAGCAGTACTTC. It encodes CASSLDSLEQYF.

The chain couples TRBV18 to TRBJ1-2; D gene ambiguous. Germline CDR1 is KGHSH and CDR2 is LQKENI. V lost 3 bases and J 7 bases, leaving 12 bases between the germline ends. The CDR3 is 13 amino acids. As DNA, the CDR3 is TGTGCCAGCTCACCCGAAGAGACCACTGGCTACACCTTC. It specifies CASSPEETTGYTF.

In its sample, this clone was seen a few times. This chain joins TRBV30 and TRBJ2-1; D possibly corresponds to TRBD2 (6 bases). Trimming pared 1 base from V and 11 bases from J, leaving 18 bases between. Per the germline V gene, CDR1 is GTSNPN and CDR2 is SVGIG (reference sequence). The CDR3 length is 14 residues. The chain's CDR3 is CAWSAAKRAAKQFF. The DNA for the CDR3 is TGTGCCTGGAGTGCCGCCAAGCGGGCCGCAAAGCAGTTCTTC.

The rearrangement links TRBV24-1 to TRBJ2-1; D ambiguous. This CDR3 spans 14 amino acids. Germline V gene lookup returns CDR1 KGHDR and CDR2 SFDVKD. V lost 3 bases, J lost 9 bases, and 14 bases lay in between. CDR3 sequence reads: CATSDTRASFEQFF. The CDR3 DNA sequence: TGTGCCACCAGTGATACCCGGGCATCTTTTGAGCAGTTCTTC.

This clone qualifies as medium-sized (0.01 to 0.1%). DNA of the CDR3: TGTGCCACCAGTGATCAGCCGGGGCCCCAGCATTTT. As protein: CATSDQPGPQHF. The chain carries TRBV24-1 and TRBJ1-5; no reliable D call. Germline CDR1 KGHDR, CDR2 SFDVKD. V was trimmed by 3 bases and J by 9 bases, leaving 8 bases between them. The CDR3 runs 12 residues.

This clone was seen once. The chain recombines TRBV18 with TRBJ1-3; a possible D gene is TRBD1 (5 bases). The V end lost 1 base, the J end lost 0 bases, and 19 bases lay between the germline ends. Germline lookup yields CDR1 KGHSH and CDR2 LQKENI. This CDR3 comprises 19 residues. This chain's CDR3 is CASSPLGGPGHTSGNTIYF. In DNA, the CDR3 is TGTGCCAGCTCACCACTCGGGGGACCCGGGCATACCTCTGGAAACACCATATATTTT.

This rearrangement joins TRBV10-3 to TRBJ2-7; possible D gene TRBD1, 6 bases. Germline-derived CDR1 and CDR2 are ENHRY and SYGVKD. V was clipped by 2 bases and J by 7 bases, with 21 bases between them. The CDR3 totals 16 residues. The DNA for the CDR3 is TGTGCCATCAGTGAGAATCGAGGGGGTAATCCCCGGGAGCAGTACTTC. Protein product: CAISENRGGNPREQYF.

The J gene is TRBJ1-6, the V gene TRBV2, with 7 bases lining up with TRBD1. The CDR3 contains 14 residues. From germline, CDR1 is SNHLY and CDR2 FYNNEI. With V trimmed by 4 bases and J by 9 bases, 6 bases remained unmatched. The CDR3 here is CASSARGLASPLHF. In nucleotides, the CDR3 is TGTGCCAGCAGTGCAAGGGGGCTGGCTTCACCCCTCCACTTT.

The genes are TRBV7-6 and TRBJ2-3, with D unresolved. This CDR3 has 16 amino acids. Germline V gene sequence: CDR1 SGHVS, CDR2 FNYEAQ. V was clipped by 5 bases and J by 5 bases, with 20 bases between them. The CDR3: CASSPGTMGAGDTQYF. The CDR3 nucleotides are TGTGCCAGCAGCCCCGGTACTATGGGCGCCGGAGATACGCAGTATTTT. The variable domain in full, completed from reference TRBV7-6 and TRBJ2-3, reads GAGVSQSPRYKVTKRGQDVALRCDPISGHVSLYWYRQALGQGPEFLTYFNYEAQQDKSGLPNDRFSAERPEGSISTLTIQRTEQRDSAMYRCASSPGTMGAGDTQYFGPGTRLTVL.

This chain joins TRBV4-1 and TRBJ2-3; TRBD2 is a possible D gene (5 bases). V dropped 0 bases and J dropped 5 bases, with 18 bases sitting between them. Germline CDR1 MGHRA, CDR2 YSYEKL. The length of the CDR3 is 17 residues. CDR3 coding DNA: TGCGCCAGCAGCCAAGATCAGAGCGGAACCTCCCGAGATACGCAGTATTTT. Its translation: CASSQDQSGTSRDTQYF.

This chain connects TRBV2 to TRBJ2-4, with a possible D match to TRBD2 (5 bases). The CDR3 length is 16 residues. The V and J ends lost 6 bases and 0 bases respectively, with 15 bases between them. CDR1 and CDR2 from the germline V gene are SNHLY and FYNNEI. The chain's CDR3 is CASRPRSGLAKNIQYF. The CDR3 DNA is TGTGCCAGCAGACCCAGATCGGGATTAGCCAAAAACATTCAGTACTTC.

The rearrangement links TRBV14 to TRBJ1-1, with D possibly matching TRBD1 (5 bases). The germline V and J ends were trimmed by 2 bases and 0 bases, with 10 bases remaining between them. The CDR3 runs 15 residues. Germline V gene data show CDR1 as SGHDN and CDR2 as FVKESK. Written as DNA, the CDR3 is TGTGCCAGCAGCCAATGGGGGGGACTGAACACTGAAGCTTTCTTT. As protein: CASSQWGGLNTEAFF. Using reference TRBV14 and TRBJ1-1 for the parts outside the CDR3, the full variable domain is EAGVTQFPSHSVIEKGQTVTLRCDPISGHDNLYWYRRVMGKEIKFLLHFVKESKQDESGMPNNRFLAERTGGTYSTLKVQPAELEDSGVYFCASSQWGGLNTEAFFGQGTRLTVV.

J is TRBJ2-7 and V is TRBV10-1; D may be TRBD1 or TRBD2 (5 bases each). Per germline, CDR1 WNHNN and CDR2 SYGVQD (reference sequence). Between the trimmed V and J ends, which lost 0 bases and 0 bases, there was a span of 30 bases. This CDR3 spans 22 amino acids. CDR3 region: CASSESTEGSGGCRSSSYEQYV. In DNA, the CDR3 is TGCGCCAGCAGTGAGTCGACAGAGGGGTCGGGTGGATGCAGGTCTAGCTCCTACGAGCAGTACGTC.